A single sample is the source of the 6 T cell receptor beta chains below, sequenced in a study of tumor-infiltrating lymphocytes in glioblastoma multiforme. Three nested ARM-PCR rounds with V-beta and C-beta primers built TCRB libraries. TCRdb recomputed calls from the multiplex PCR reads with MiXCR, one row per CDR3 protein. The sample carries roughly 15,000 distinct CDR3 sequences, around 70% recorded once. Input material: brain tumor tissue. The source of these receptors is a male donor with glioblastoma.

There are a few counts of this clonotype. The chain is built from TRBV11-3 and TRBJ1-1; perhaps TRBD1 as D (6 bases). V dropped 0 bases and J dropped 5 bases, with 7 bases sitting between them. The CDR3 has 13 residues. The germline V gene has CDR1 SGHNT and CDR2 YENEEA. The CDR3 spells CASSLDDRTEAFF. CDR3 DNA sequence: TGTGCCAGCAGCTTAGACGACAGGACTGAAGCTTTCTTT. Looking up the rest from reference TRBV11-3 and TRBJ1-1 gives the full variable domain: EAGVVQSPRYKIIEKKQPVAFWCNPISGHNTLYWYLQNLGQGPELLIRYENEEAVDDSQLPKDRFSAERLKGVDSTLKIQPAELGDSAVYLCASSLDDRTEAFFGQGTRLTVV.

Remarks on this clonotype: At one end, the junction sequence differs from germline, possibly due to a read error. The rearrangement joins TRBV6-5 to TRBJ1-4; no clear D. The CDR3 loop spans 16 amino acids. The germline gives CDR1 MNHEY, CDR2 SVGAGI. The CDR3 DNA follows: TGTGCCAGCAGTTACGATGGGTCGTCAACTAATGAAAAACAGTTTTTT. This sequence encodes CASSYDGSSTNEKQFF.

The chain joins TRBV6-6 to TRBJ1-5, with D maybe TRBD1 (5 bases). V lost 9 bases and J 5 bases, leaving 17 bases between the germline ends. CDR1 is MNHNY and CDR2 is SVGAGI in the germline V gene (reference sequence). This CDR3 has 14 residues. In nucleotides, the CDR3 is TGTGCCAGTAGACCATTATCCAGGGATCAGCCCCAGCATTTT. This encodes CASRPLSRDQPQHF.

The chain uses TRBV6-2 or TRBV6-3 and TRBJ2-5; weak D call: TRBD1 (6 bases). From germline, CDR1 is MNHEY and CDR2 SVGEGT. This CDR3 comprises 14 residues. The V end was cut by 6 bases, the J end by 5 bases, with 16 bases between. CDR3 region: CASRDSFVQETQYF. CDR3 bases: TGTGCCAGCAGGGACAGTTTTGTCCAGGAGACCCAGTACTTC.

Concerning this clonotype: Germline is not matched at one junction end, which may reflect a read error. The rearrangement uses TRBV4-1 and TRBJ2-1; TRBD2 might be the D (6 bases). CDR1 is MGHRA, CDR2 YSYEKL, per germline. This CDR3 has 13 amino acids. The CDR3 DNA follows: TGCGTCAGCAGCCAGGACTATAACAATGAGCAGTTCTTC. Its translation: CVSSQDYNNEQFF.

As concerns this clonotype: One end of the junction does not line up with germline, which may come from a read error. The chain links TRBV11-2 to TRBJ2-1, with D perhaps matching TRBD2 (5 bases). Germline assignment: CDR1 SGHAT and CDR2 FQNNGV. The CDR3 is made up of 15 amino acids. CDR3 residues: CVSSFAPLGVYEQFF. In DNA form, the CDR3 reads TGTGTCAGCAGCTTCGCCCCCCTCGGGGTCTATGAGCAGTTCTTC.